One and the same sample provided the 31 T cell receptor beta chains below, sequenced in a study of T cell repertoires in cytomegalovirus infection. TCRdb re-called the reads with MiXCR, one entry per CDR3 protein. The sample lists more than 150,000 distinct CDR3 sequences; 15% to 20% were seen once. Material for sequencing was CD8+ T cells from PBMCs. The origin of the receptors is a human donor in good health (CMV status not recorded). Some clones in this sample may be carry-over from other donors' samples.

The chain is built from TRBV12-3 or TRBV12-4 and TRBJ1-2, with 7 bases aligning to TRBD1. V gave up 3 bases and J gave up 8 bases; unmatched junction bases: 9. The CDR3 length is 14 residues. For the CDR3, the DNA is TGTGCCAGCAGTTTGAGTGCGAGGGGGCGCGGCTACACCTTC. It codes for CASSLSARGRGYTF.

This clonotype was found a few times. The rearrangement links TRBV20-1 to TRBJ2-4; no firm D call. From germline, CDR1 is DFQATT and CDR2 SNEGSKA (reference sequence). Trimming left V 2 bases short and J 5 bases short, with 10 bases between. The CDR3 spans 13 residues. CDR3 amino acids: CSARTRSENIQYF. The CDR3 DNA reads TGCAGTGCTAGAACAAGGAGTGAAAACATTCAGTACTTC.

This chain uses TRBV6-2 or TRBV6-3 with TRBJ2-7, with TRBD1 matching over 8 bases. This CDR3 comprises 15 residues. Per germline, CDR1 MNHEY and CDR2 SVGEGT. The J segment lost 4 bases and the V segment lost 0 bases, leaving 5 bases of the junction unmatched. The CDR3 protein is CASSYSSDREYEQYF. In DNA, the CDR3 is TGTGCCAGCAGTTACTCGTCGGACAGGGAGTACGAGCAGTACTTC.

This clonotype was counted ten times or more. The gene calls are TRBV7-9 and TRBJ2-5; no definite D call. V lost 5 bases and J 1 base, leaving 11 bases between the germline ends. This CDR3 has 14 residues. Germline V gives CDR1 SEHNR, CDR2 FQNEAQ (reference sequence). The CDR3 here is CASSRVTGQETQYF. The DNA for the CDR3 is TGTGCCAGCAGCCGGGTGACGGGCCAAGAGACCCAGTACTTC.

V is TRBV7-9 and J is TRBJ2-7; D unresolved. The CDR3 extends over 15 amino acids. The V gene lost 5 bases and the J gene lost 5 bases, with 19 bases spanning the gap. Per germline, CDR1 SEHNR and CDR2 FQNEAQ (reference sequence). For the CDR3, the DNA is TGTGCCAGCAGCCATACCTTCGACGGCCTGGACGAGCAGTACTTC. Protein product: CASSHTFDGLDEQYF.

This rearrangement joins TRBV20-1 to TRBJ2-1, with 9 bases aligning to TRBD2. CDR1 and CDR2 (germline): DFQATT, SNEGSKA (reference sequence). The ends lost 0 bases at V and 8 bases at J; junction bases unmatched: 11. The CDR3 length is 16 residues. CDR3 region: CSARDLPRGGAHEQFF. The CDR3 DNA follows: TGCAGTGCTAGAGATCTCCCTCGCGGGGGGGCCCATGAGCAGTTCTTC.

The V gene is TRBV7-2, the J gene TRBJ2-7; TRBD1 agrees at 7 bases. CDR1 and CDR2 from the germline V gene are SGHTA and FQGNSA. The V gene end was trimmed by 4 bases and the J gene end by 2 bases; junction bases not matched to a gene: 8. The CDR3 loop spans 15 amino acids. This CDR3 is CASSSYRGSTYEQYF. CDR3 coding DNA: TGTGCCAGCAGCTCCTACAGGGGATCGACCTACGAGCAGTACTTC.

The CDR3 loop reads CASSVGGSSYGYTF. Here the CDR3 DNA reads TGTGCCAGCAGCGTTGGGGGGTCCTCTTATGGCTACACCTTC. The rearrangement joins TRBV9 to TRBJ1-2; TRBD1 is a possible D gene (5 bases). Trimming shortened V by 2 bases and J by 5 bases, and 13 bases separated the two germline ends. The CDR3 is 14 residues long. Per germline, CDR1 SGDLS and CDR2 YYNGEE.

The chain recombines TRBV19 with TRBJ1-5; no definite D call. CDR1 is LNHDA, CDR2 SQIVND, per germline (reference sequence). V shed 4 bases and J shed 1 base, with 5 bases lying between them. CDR3 length: 13 residues. For the CDR3, the DNA is TGTGCCAGTAGTAGCGAGAGCAATCAGCCCCAGCATTTT. This gives the protein CASSSESNQPQHF.

The CDR3 DNA is TGTGCCAGCAGCCGTGGACTAGCGGGTGCAAACTACGAGCAGTACTTC. As protein: CASSRGLAGANYEQYF. The chain recombines TRBV6-5 with TRBJ2-7, with 11 bases identical to TRBD2. The V gene end was trimmed by 6 bases and the J gene end by 3 bases; junction bases not matched to a gene: 10. The germline V gene encodes CDR1 MNHEY and CDR2 SVGAGI. The CDR3 is 16 amino acids.

The J gene is TRBJ2-1, the V gene TRBV6-1, with 11 nucleotides matching TRBD2. Per the germline V gene, CDR1 is MNHNS and CDR2 is SASEGT. The CDR3 consists of 17 residues. J was trimmed by 0 bases and V by 8 bases; bases with no gene match: 9. CDR3 sequence reads: CASLPSGRLSSYNEQFF. For the CDR3, the DNA is TGTGCCAGCTTGCCTAGCGGGAGGCTCAGCTCCTACAATGAGCAGTTCTTC.

The chain employs TRBV6-2 or TRBV6-3 and TRBJ2-1; a possible D gene is TRBD2 (6 bases). Germline loops: CDR1 MNHEY, CDR2 SVGEGT. Trimming cost V 2 bases and J 6 bases, with 17 bases left between them. This CDR3 spans 16 amino acids. The CDR3 sequence: CASSYIERVEINEQFF. CDR3 in DNA: TGTGCCAGCAGTTACATAGAGCGGGTGGAAATCAATGAGCAGTTCTTC.

This rearrangement joins TRBV4-3 to TRBJ1-1; D remains unclear. The ends were cut back, 6 bases at V and 4 bases at J, with 12 bases in the middle. Germline CDR1 is LGHNA and CDR2 is YSLEER. This CDR3 has 13 amino acids. CDR3 in amino acids: CASSPSGGTEAFF. The DNA of the CDR3 is TGCGCCAGCAGTCCGTCGGGTGGCACTGAAGCTTTCTTT.

This clonotype was seen repeatedly, ten times or more. The chain has TRBV7-2 and TRBJ1-2; D gene ambiguous. Trimming cost V 0 bases and J 5 bases, with 7 bases left between them. There are 13 residues in the CDR3. CDR1 and CDR2 from the germline V gene are SGHTA and FQGNSA. The CDR3 loop reads CASSLASYYGYTF. As DNA, the CDR3 is TGTGCCAGCAGCTTAGCCTCTTATTATGGCTACACCTTC.

A few counts support this clonotype. The chain has TRBV12-3 or TRBV12-4 and TRBJ1-1; perhaps TRBD1 as D (5 bases). This CDR3 has 14 residues. The germline V and J ends were trimmed by 4 bases and 1 base, with 10 bases remaining between them. The CDR3 loop reads CASSWDASNTEAFF. DNA for the CDR3: TGTGCCAGCAGTTGGGACGCCTCGAACACTGAAGCTTTCTTT.

This clonotype showed up just a few times. The chain joins TRBV6-6 to TRBJ2-1; no clear D gene. Trimming pared 8 bases from V and 0 bases from J, leaving 8 bases between. This CDR3 contains 13 residues. Germline assignment: CDR1 MNHNY and CDR2 SVGAGI (reference sequence). The CDR3 nucleotides are TGTGCCAGCGCCGACGCCTCCTACAATGAGCAGTTCTTC. It encodes CASADASYNEQFF.

The chain recombines TRBV6-2 or TRBV6-3 with TRBJ2-5; TRBD1 agrees at 9 bases. The J segment lost 4 bases and the V segment lost 5 bases, leaving 5 bases of the junction unmatched. CDR3 length: 14 amino acids. CDR1 and CDR2 (germline): MNHEY, SVGEGT. The CDR3 is CASSLGQGRETQYF. For the CDR3, the DNA is TGTGCCAGCAGTCTGGGACAGGGCCGAGAGACCCAGTACTTC.

V gene TRBV7-3 combines with J gene TRBJ2-1; D possibly corresponds to TRBD2 (5 bases). Germline values: CDR1 SGHTA, CDR2 FQGTGA. The CDR3 totals 15 residues. The V gene lost 5 bases and the J gene lost 3 bases, with 14 bases spanning the gap. The CDR3 DNA reads as TGTGCCAGCAGCCTTACTAGTGGAGTCTACAATGAGCAGTTCTTC. This gives the protein CASSLTSGVYNEQFF.

The rearrangement links TRBV28 to TRBJ2-3; 11 nucleotides line up with TRBD2. The CDR3 has 16 amino acids. J was trimmed by 4 bases and V by 5 bases; bases with no gene match: 8. Germline V gene data show CDR1 as MDHEN and CDR2 as SYDVKM. CDR3 DNA: TGTGCCAGCAGTCCCCATAGCGGGAGGGCAGCAGATACGCAGTATTTT. It specifies CASSPHSGRAADTQYF.

This chain links TRBV29-1 with TRBJ2-5; D is possibly TRBD1 or TRBD2 (6 bases each). V was trimmed by 7 bases and J by 0 bases, leaving 24 bases between them. The length of the CDR3 is 17 residues. Germline V gene lookup returns CDR1 SQVTM and CDR2 ANQGSEA. CDR3 region: CSGSSLETGADQETQYF. CDR3 coding DNA: TGCAGCGGGTCGTCTCTGGAAACGGGGGCCGACCAAGAGACCCAGTACTTC.

The chain recombines TRBV28 with TRBJ2-7; D gene unclear. Per the germline V gene, CDR1 is MDHEN and CDR2 is SYDVKM. This CDR3 region has 13 residues. The V end was cut by 2 bases, the J end by 2 bases, with 7 bases between. CDR3 amino acids: CASSLQPAYEQYF. CDR3 sequence (DNA): TGTGCCAGCAGTTTACAGCCAGCCTACGAGCAGTACTTC.

This clonotype was counted between two and nine times. V and J are TRBV28 and TRBJ1-2, with D possibly TRBD1 on 5 matching bases. The CDR3 extends over 15 amino acids. V was clipped by 2 bases and J by 3 bases, with 13 bases between them. The V gene's germline CDR1 is MDHEN and CDR2 SYDVKM. In DNA form, the CDR3 reads TGTGCCAGCAGTTTACAGGGAGCCAGGGACTATGGCTACACCTTC. It is translated as CASSLQGARDYGYTF.

This chain connects TRBV20-1 to TRBJ2-7; D possibly corresponds to TRBD2 (6 bases). V shed 5 bases and J shed 9 bases, with 29 bases lying between them. The CDR3 totals 16 residues. Germline V gene sequence: CDR1 DFQATT, CDR2 SNEGSKA (reference sequence). The CDR3 reads CSASPIPPGQDYGQYF. As DNA, the CDR3 is TGCAGTGCTTCCCCAATCCCCCCGGGTCAGGACTATGGGCAGTACTTC.

Comments on this clonotype: This may arise from a read error, as a much more abundant clone is one base away. The chain links TRBV6-2 or TRBV6-3 to TRBJ2-7, with 8 bases that match TRBD2. The CDR3 contains 13 residues. Germline V gene lookup returns CDR1 MNHEY and CDR2 SVGEGT. The chain's CDR3 is CDSRRGLAYEQYF. DNA of the CDR3: TGTGACAGCAGGCGGGGACTAGCCTACGAGCAGTACTTC.

This clonotype came up a few times. V and J are TRBV7-8 and TRBJ1-1, with D maybe TRBD1 (6 bases). Trimming removed 1 base from V and 7 bases from J, with 13 bases in between. The CDR3 has 14 amino acids. Per germline, CDR1 SGHVS and CDR2 FQNEAQ. CDR3 coding DNA: TGTGCCAGCAGCTTAGATACAGGGTCGGGTGAAGCTTTCTTT. Amino acid sequence: CASSLDTGSGEAFF.

The chain joins TRBV12-3 or TRBV12-4 to TRBJ2-5, with 8 bases matching TRBD1. V was clipped by 6 bases and J by 3 bases; unmatched bases: 6. The length of the CDR3 is 14 residues. In DNA form, the CDR3 reads TGTGCCAGCAGATTAAAGGACAGGGAAGAGACCCAGTACTTC. Translated: CASRLKDREETQYF.

The chain recombines TRBV20-1 with TRBJ2-2; TRBD1 matches 9 bases. The V segment lost 0 bases and the J segment 4 bases; nucleotides outside the gene matches: 6. There are 16 residues in the CDR3. CDR1 is DFQATT and CDR2 is SNEGSKA in the germline V gene (reference sequence). DNA for the CDR3: TGCAGTGCTAGAGATTTGGACAGGGGTACCACCGGGGAGCTGTTTTTT. Protein sequence: CSARDLDRGTTGELFF.

This clonotype was seen a handful of times. The chain combines TRBV7-9 with TRBJ2-5; possibly TRBD1 for D (5 bases). This CDR3 contains 14 residues. Trimming removed 5 bases at V and 1 base at J, with 11 bases between. Germline V gene data show CDR1 as SEHNR and CDR2 as FQNEAQ (reference sequence). The CDR3, as DNA: TGTGCCAGCAGCGACACAGACAGCCAAGAGACCCAGTACTTC. Amino acid sequence: CASSDTDSQETQYF.

The genes are TRBV15 and TRBJ1-5, with TRBD1 matching 7 bases. The CDR3 consists of 15 residues. Germline-derived CDR1 and CDR2 are LNHNV and YYDKDF (reference sequence). V was pared by 0 bases and J by 4 bases, with 3 bases of the junction left unmatched. The CDR3 coding sequence is TGTGCCACCAGCAGAGATGGACAGGTTAATCAGCCCCAGCATTTT. This translates into CATSRDGQVNQPQHF.

This chain links TRBV6-1 with TRBJ2-1; 7 nucleotides match TRBD2. This CDR3 contains 15 residues. The ends lost 8 bases at V and 5 bases at J; junction bases unmatched: 12. Germline assignment: CDR1 MNHNS and CDR2 SASEGT. CDR3 residues: CASPLVAGDDNEQFF. DNA of the CDR3: TGTGCCAGCCCCTTGGTGGCGGGGGACGACAATGAGCAGTTCTTC.

The V gene is TRBV7-2, the J gene TRBJ1-1; a weak D match, TRBD1 (5 bases). Trimming took 0 bases from V and 4 from J, leaving 12 bases between them. This CDR3 has 15 residues. In germline, CDR1 is SGHTA, CDR2 FQGNSA. In DNA form, the CDR3 reads TGTGCCAGCAGCTTAGCCGGGGGATTAGGCACTGAAGCTTTCTTT. Protein product: CASSLAGGLGTEAFF.